Reported below is one TCR beta chain. What it binds is not known. TCRdb reanalysed the reads using MiXCR and keeps one entry per CDR3 protein. The repertoire holds roughly 150,000 distinct CDR3 sequences, with around 22% as singletons. Trimming removed 2 bases from V and 7 bases from J, with 12 bases in between. The CDR3 runs 14 residues. The germline V gene has CDR1 SNHLY and CDR2 FYNNEI. The record originates from a study of T cell repertoires in cytomegalovirus infection. Study-wide context: Public TCR beta signatures marked donors with CMV infection and the matching HLA.

Study results and caveats: Carriers of CMV and the relevant HLA type were discriminated by public TCR beta frequency. In two of eight donors, the top clonotype was HLA-C-restricted CMV-specific.

The genes are TRBV2 and TRBJ2-4; possible D gene TRBD2, 5 bases. The sequenced sample was PBMCs. The clonotype was recovered from a human donor in good health (CMV status not recorded). Some clones in this sample may be carry-over from other donors' samples. The chain's CDR3 is CASSELGQRNIQYF. CDR3 in DNA: TGTGCCAGCAGTGAACTTGGCCAGCGGAACATTCAGTACTTC.